This passage covers 3 T cell receptor beta chains from one sample sequenced in a study of tumor-infiltrating lymphocytes in primary liver carcinoma. Each 20-30 mg portion of unsorted bulk tissue served as the source for co-extraction of RNA and DNA. The template, about 510 ng total RNA, yielded TCR beta cDNA made with a constant-region primer. Three nested multiplex PCR rounds, a slightly modified ARM-PCR method, built the TCR beta libraries. The opening two PCR rounds, ten to eleven cycles each, paired TRBV1-TRBV30 forward primers with a C-beta reverse primer. A single record per CDR3 protein comes from TCRdb applying MiXCR to the multiplex PCR reads. Of about 64,000 distinct CDR3 sequences in the sample, roughly two thirds were seen once. Sequenced material: liver tumor tissue from sampling region 4. Subset defined: tumor region T4, right-lateral pole. The receptors originated from a middle-aged man with primary liver carcinoma and hepatitis B virus infection.

The table lists this clonotype with a count of one. Germline and junction disagree at one end, which may indicate a read error. This chain links TRBV4-1 with TRBJ2-6, with TRBD2 identical over 11 bases. This CDR3 comprises 21 residues. The germline CDR1 and CDR2 sequences are MGHRA and YSYEKL. In DNA, the CDR3 is TGTGCCAGCAGCCAAGTCGGACTAGCGGGCCTGAAGGCGGTCGGGGCCAACATCCTGACTTTC. Translating it yields CASSQVGLAGLKAVGANILTF.

A remark on this clonotype: Its ends do not fully match the called genes, so a read error is possible. The chain carries TRBV6-6 and TRBJ2-2; TRBD2 aligns across 13 bases. The CDR3 is 20 residues long. Germline V gives CDR1 MNHNY, CDR2 SVGAGI (reference sequence). The chain's CDR3 is CDSNPLVGLAGPTSTGELFF. CDR3 DNA: TGTGACAGCAATCCGCTCGTGGGACTAGCGGGGCCAACCAGCACCGGGGAGCTGTTTTTT.

In regard to this clonotype: A read error is possible here, since a much larger clone lies one base away. Here the CDR3 omits its conserved ending phenylalanine or tryptophan, so a read error is the likely source. V and J are TRBV28 and TRBJ2-3; 10 nucleotides agree with TRBD2. Trimming cost V 6 bases and J 5 bases; bases outside gene matches: 11. This CDR3 has 16 residues. Germline V gene sequence: CDR1 MDHEN, CDR2 SYDVKM. The CDR3 coding sequence is TGTGCCAGCAGCCTCTGGGCTAGCGGGAGAGGAGATACGCAGTATCTT. Translation gives CASSLWASGRGDTQYL.